Below are 28 T cell receptor beta chains sequenced from a single sample in a study of cytomegalovirus exposure and HLA in healthy donors. Sequenced by immunoSEQ multiplex PCR; TCRdb stores in-frame clones only, minus some. The table lists roughly 120,000 clones, approximately 90% of them singletons, with approximately 1.9% in the top ten. Sequenced: PBMCs. The receptors were sampled from a young woman in good health and CMV-seronegative.

The CDR3 region is CASSPYRSGKVGELFF. CDR3 DNA sequence: TGTGCCAGCAGCCCCTACCGGTCGGGGAAGGTCGGGGAGCTGTTTTTT. The chain has TRBV5-6 and TRBJ2-2, with D tentatively TRBD2 (5 bases). V lost 4 bases and J lost 7, with 20 bases in between. Germline V gene lookup returns CDR1 SGHDT and CDR2 YYEEEE. CDR3 size: 16 residues.

This clone was observed once. This CDR3 is also generated by other DNA sequences in the sample. The chain has TRBV5-1 and TRBJ2-1; 7 nucleotides line up with TRBD1. The trim removed 0 bases at V and 0 bases at J, leaving 0 bases unmatched. Germline V gives CDR1 SGHRS, CDR2 YFSETQ. CDR3 length: 15 residues. In DNA, the CDR3 is TGCGCCAGCAGCTTGGGACAGGGCTCCTACAATGAGCAGTTCTTC. This codes for CASSLGQGSYNEQFF.

The chain carries TRBV9 and TRBJ1-5; weak D call: TRBD1 (5 bases). There are 14 residues in the CDR3. V gave up 1 base and J gave up 4 bases, with 9 bases separating them. Germline-derived CDR1 and CDR2 are SGDLS and YYNGEE. The DNA of the CDR3 is TGTGCCAGCAGCGTAACCTCAGGGAATCAGCCCCAGCATTTT. This gives the protein CASSVTSGNQPQHF. Looking up the rest from reference TRBV9 and TRBJ1-5 gives the full variable domain: DSGVTQTPKHLITATGQRVTLRCSPRSGDLSVYWYQQSLDQGLQFLIQYYNGEERAKGNILERFSAQQFPDLHSELNLSSLELGDSALYFCASSVTSGNQPQHFGDGTRLSIL.

Note on this clone: A junction boundary mismatches the germline segment, possibly from a read error. V and J are TRBV7-7 and TRBJ2-3; TRBD2 agrees at 15 bases. The CDR3 has 16 amino acids. Germline V gene sequence: CDR1 SSHAT, CDR2 FNYEAQ (reference sequence). The CDR3, as DNA: TGTGCTAGCAGCCCCGGGACTAGCGGGAGGTGGAATACGCAGTATTTT. It encodes CASSPGTSGRWNTQYF.

The chain joins TRBV7-8 to TRBJ1-5, with D uncertain. CDR1 and CDR2 (germline): SGHVS, FQNEAQ. Between the trimmed V and J ends, which lost 5 bases and 2 bases, there was a span of 7 bases. This CDR3 comprises 13 residues. Here the CDR3 DNA reads TGTGCCAGCAGCCCTTTAGGCAATCAGCCCCAGCATTTT. Translation: CASSPLGNQPQHF.

The chain employs TRBV5-1 and TRBJ2-5, with no clear D. The CDR3 covers 13 residues. Per the germline V gene, CDR1 is SGHRS and CDR2 is YFSETQ. The V gene lost 1 base and the J gene lost 2 bases, with 6 bases spanning the gap. The CDR3 DNA follows: TGCGCCAGCAGCTTGAGCTGGCAAGAGACCCAGTACTTC. Its translation: CASSLSWQETQYF.

This clone is a singleton in its sample. V is TRBV27 and J is TRBJ1-5, with a tentative D call TRBD1 (6 bases). The CDR3 runs to 14 residues. The V gene's germline CDR1 is MNHEY and CDR2 SMNVEV (reference sequence). Trimming pared 8 bases from V and 3 bases from J, leaving 14 bases between. CDR3 coding DNA: TGTGCCAGCTCCATACAGGGCAACAATCAGCCCCAGCATTTT. It translates to CASSIQGNNQPQHF.

This clone was seen once. The rearrangement uses TRBV9 and TRBJ2-3; 9 bases fit TRBD2. CDR1 and CDR2 (germline): SGDLS, YYNGEE. The V and J ends lost 3 bases and 6 bases, in that order; junction bases with no gene match: 11. The CDR3 is 16 residues long. CDR3 protein: CASSGGSGSGWDTQYF. In DNA form, the CDR3 reads TGTGCCAGCAGCGGGGGTAGCGGGAGTGGATGGGATACGCAGTATTTT.

V and J are TRBV7-8 and TRBJ1-5, with a possible D match to TRBD1 (6 bases). V was cut by 4 bases and J by 3 bases, with 13 bases left in between. This CDR3 spans 15 amino acids. Germline assignment: CDR1 SGHVS and CDR2 FQNEAQ. The chain's CDR3 is CASSSTGILNQPQHF. The CDR3 DNA reads as TGTGCCAGCAGCTCGACAGGAATCCTCAATCAGCCCCAGCATTTT.

This chain's CDR3 is CASSPAGWNLSPLHF. In DNA, the CDR3 is TGTGCCAGCAGCCCCGCGGGGTGGAATTTATCACCCCTCCACTTT. The chain combines TRBV5-4 with TRBJ1-6; D unclear. Trimming removed 4 bases at V and 10 bases at J, with 18 bases between. Germline V lookup: CDR1 SGHNT, CDR2 YYREEE (reference sequence). CDR3 size: 15 residues. Variable domain in full (rest from reference TRBV5-4 and TRBJ1-6): ETGVTQSPTHLIKTRGQQVTLRCSSQSGHNTVSWYQQALGQGPQFIFQYYREEENGRGNFPPRFSGLQFPNYSSELNVNALELDDSALYLCASSPAGWNLSPLHFGNGTRLTVT.

The chain carries TRBV5-6 and TRBJ2-7, with 8 bases identical to TRBD1. The germline CDR1 and CDR2 sequences are SGHDT and YYEEEE. The CDR3 consists of 14 residues. J was trimmed by 4 bases and V by 2 bases; bases with no gene match: 5. For the CDR3, the DNA is TGTGCCAGCAGCTTTCAGGGGGCGGAATACGAGCAGTACTTC. Encoded protein: CASSFQGAEYEQYF.

The J gene is TRBJ1-2, the V gene TRBV9; D ambiguous. V lost 2 bases and J 6 bases, leaving 14 bases between the germline ends. This CDR3 region has 14 residues. Germline V CDR1 and CDR2: SGDLS, YYNGEE. The CDR3 DNA follows: TGTGCCAGCAGCGTTAGCGATACAAGGCATGGCTACACCTTC. Translation: CASSVSDTRHGYTF.

The V and J genes are TRBV14 and TRBJ2-3, with D tentatively TRBD2 (5 bases). The V gene's germline CDR1 is SGHDN and CDR2 FVKESK. Trimming cost V 5 bases and J 1 base, with 10 bases left between them. The CDR3 runs to 14 residues. The CDR3 sequence is CASSILAGTDTQYF. CDR3 nucleotides: TGTGCCAGCAGCATCCTAGCAGGCACAGATACGCAGTATTTT.

The chain joins TRBV10-3 to TRBJ2-3, with D unclear. The CDR3 is 15 amino acids. Trimming removed 0 bases at V and 0 bases at J, with 7 bases between. CDR1 is ENHRY, CDR2 SYGVKD, per germline. The CDR3, as DNA: TGTGCCATCAGTGAGTCGGCAGATAGCACAGATACGCAGTATTTT. Translated, it gives CAISESADSTDTQYF.

This chain links TRBV5-1 with TRBJ1-2, with a weak D call TRBD1 (6 bases). Germline V gives CDR1 SGHRS, CDR2 YFSETQ. The CDR3 totals 14 residues. Between the trimmed V and J ends, which lost 5 bases and 0 bases, there was a span of 11 bases. The CDR3 spells CASREGGSNYGYTF. For the CDR3, the DNA is TGCGCCAGCAGGGAAGGGGGATCTAACTATGGCTACACCTTC.

The chain links TRBV11-2 to TRBJ1-4; 7 positions agree with TRBD1. Germline loops: CDR1 SGHAT, CDR2 FQNNGV. This CDR3 spans 13 amino acids. After removal of 5 bases from V and 13 bases from J, the junction contained 10 bases not matched to a gene. DNA of the CDR3: TGTGCCAGCAGCCAATCAGGGGGACAAAGACTGTTTTTT. Translation gives CASSQSGGQRLFF.

This clone appeared once. The gene calls are TRBV28 and TRBJ2-5, with 10 bases fitting TRBD1. Germline CDR1 reads MDHEN; CDR2 reads SYDVKM. The junction had 18 bases not matched to a gene; V was cut back by 5 bases and J by 12 bases. The length of the CDR3 is 16 residues. The CDR3 sequence: CASSARQGAPLLKEYF. The CDR3 DNA sequence: TGTGCCAGCAGTGCAAGACAGGGGGCGCCGTTACTAAAGGAGTACTTC.

This chain uses TRBV27 with TRBJ2-2, with 7 bases fitting TRBD2. Trimming took 2 bases from V and 6 from J; bases not matched to a gene: 9. There are 16 residues in the CDR3. CDR1 is MNHEY, CDR2 SMNVEV, per germline (reference sequence). The CDR3 region is CASSLNWGRAAGELFF. The DNA for the CDR3 is TGTGCCAGCAGTTTAAATTGGGGGAGGGCCGCCGGGGAGCTGTTTTTT.

This rearrangement joins TRBV9 to TRBJ2-1; a weak D match, TRBD2 (5 bases). The V end was cut by 0 bases, the J end by 6 bases, with 10 bases between. Per the germline V gene, CDR1 is SGDLS and CDR2 is YYNGEE. The CDR3 contains 14 residues. CDR3 residues: CASSVEEEGNEQFF. The DNA of the CDR3 is TGTGCCAGCAGCGTAGAGGAGGAAGGCAATGAGCAGTTCTTC.

CDR3 in amino acids: CASKATEPYEQYF. Here the CDR3 DNA reads TGTGCCAGCAAGGCTACAGAGCCCTACGAGCAGTACTTC. The chain uses TRBV28 and TRBJ2-7; no firm D call. V was trimmed by 7 bases and J by 2 bases, leaving 12 bases between them. The CDR3 has 13 residues. CDR1 MDHEN and CDR2 SYDVKM come from the germline V gene.

The gene calls are TRBV7-9 and TRBJ2-5, with 12 bases identical to TRBD2. The CDR3 spans 14 residues. Germline V gene sequence: CDR1 SEHNR, CDR2 FQNEAQ (reference sequence). Unmatched junction bases numbered 1, after V lost 4 bases and J lost 4 bases. The CDR3 spells CASSWTSGTETQYF. The DNA of the CDR3 is TGTGCCAGCAGCTGGACTAGCGGGACAGAGACCCAGTACTTC.

CDR3 bases: TGTGCCAGCAGCGCGACAGGCCTTAGCACAGATACGCAGTATTTT. Translated: CASSATGLSTDTQYF. This chain connects TRBV7-3 to TRBJ2-3; D may be TRBD1 (6 bases). The CDR3 length is 15 residues. CDR1 and CDR2 from the germline V gene are SGHTA and FQGTGA. Trimming stripped 5 bases from V and 0 bases from J, with 12 bases between.

The chain combines TRBV2 with TRBJ2-2, with TRBD2 identical over 13 bases. The CDR3 is made up of 15 amino acids. Germline loops: CDR1 SNHLY, CDR2 FYNNEI. The J segment lost 5 bases and the V segment lost 7 bases, leaving 4 bases of the junction unmatched. CDR3 nucleotide sequence: TGTGCCAGCAAAGGACTAGCGGGAGTTACCGGGGAGCTGTTTTTT. Its translation is CASKGLAGVTGELFF.

The genes are TRBV10-1 and TRBJ2-2; TRBD2 aligns across 11 bases. This CDR3 region has 18 residues. V was pared by 2 bases and J by 3 bases, with 8 bases of the junction left unmatched. CDR1 and CDR2 from the germline V gene are WNHNN and SYGVQD (reference sequence). This CDR3 is CASSETDLAGGDTGELFF. The CDR3 DNA reads TGCGCCAGCAGTGAGACTGACCTAGCGGGAGGAGACACCGGGGAGCTGTTTTTT.

The chain couples TRBV10-3 to TRBJ2-7, with no clear D. Deletions cut 2 bases from V and 2 bases from J, with 10 bases between. Germline CDR1 is ENHRY and CDR2 is SYGVKD. The length of the CDR3 is 14 residues. The CDR3 region is CAISEEVSAYEQYF. For the CDR3, the DNA is TGTGCCATCAGTGAGGAGGTTAGTGCCTACGAGCAGTACTTC.

The chain links TRBV4-3 to TRBJ2-1, with 8 bases lining up with TRBD2. Germline V gene sequence: CDR1 LGHNA, CDR2 YSLEER. CDR3 length: 19 residues. Germline trimming cut 0 bases from V and 0 bases from J; bases unmatched to any gene: 10. The CDR3 sequence is CASSQDWVTSGFSYNEQFF. In nucleotides, the CDR3 is TGCGCCAGCAGCCAAGATTGGGTCACTAGCGGATTCTCCTACAATGAGCAGTTCTTC.

The chain combines TRBV7-2 with TRBJ2-7; no reliable D call. Trimming shortened V by 1 base and J by 3 bases, and 7 bases separated the two germline ends. The CDR3 consists of 13 residues. The germline V gene has CDR1 SGHTA and CDR2 FQGNSA. The CDR3 spells CASSLGHSYEQYF. DNA of the CDR3: TGTGCCAGCAGCTTAGGCCACAGCTACGAGCAGTACTTC. Complete variable domain (other parts from reference TRBV7-2 and TRBJ2-7): GAGVSQSPSNKVTEKGKDVELRCDPISGHTALYWYRQSLGQGLEFLIYFQGNSAPDKSGLPSDRFSAERTGGSVSTLTIQRTQQEDSAVYLCASSLGHSYEQYFGPGTRLTVT.

The chain is built from TRBV12-5 and TRBJ2-2; D is ambiguous. V was trimmed by 2 bases and J by 6 bases, leaving 13 bases between them. The CDR3 length is 15 residues. The germline CDR1 and CDR2 sequences are LGHNT and FRNRAP. CDR3 sequence reads: CASGLLHSLAGELFF. The CDR3 nucleotides are TGTGCTAGTGGTTTGCTCCACTCACTTGCCGGGGAGCTGTTTTTT.